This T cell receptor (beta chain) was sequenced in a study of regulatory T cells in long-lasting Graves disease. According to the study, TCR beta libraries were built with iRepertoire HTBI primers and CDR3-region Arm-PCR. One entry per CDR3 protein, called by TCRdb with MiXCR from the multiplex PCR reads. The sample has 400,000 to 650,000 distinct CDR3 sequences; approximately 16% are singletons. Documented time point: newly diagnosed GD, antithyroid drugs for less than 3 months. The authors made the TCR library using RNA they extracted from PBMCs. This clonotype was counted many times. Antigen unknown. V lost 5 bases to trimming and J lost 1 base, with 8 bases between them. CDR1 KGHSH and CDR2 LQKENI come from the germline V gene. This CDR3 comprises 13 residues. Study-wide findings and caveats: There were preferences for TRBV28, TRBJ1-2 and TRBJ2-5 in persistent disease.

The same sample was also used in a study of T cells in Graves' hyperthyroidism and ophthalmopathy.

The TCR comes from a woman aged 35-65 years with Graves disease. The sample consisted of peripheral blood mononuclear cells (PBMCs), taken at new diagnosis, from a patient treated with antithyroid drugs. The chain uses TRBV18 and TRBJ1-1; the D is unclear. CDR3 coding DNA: TGTGCCAGCTCATCTCAGAAGAACACTGAAGCTTTCTTT. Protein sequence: CASSSQKNTEAFF.